Sequencing of this T cell receptor beta chain was carried out in a study of beta chain features in type 1 diabetes. Whole-study results and caveats: Still unanswered here is whether HLA type influences TCRB rearrangement.

Notes on this clone: Its specificity is unknown.

cDNA synthesis used the whole RNA isolate, giving expressed TCRB sequences. Measured with immunoSEQ multiplex PCR; TCRdb has only the in-frame clones, and not every one. The data contain roughly 42,000 clones, approximately 49% of them singletons. This CDR3 region has 14 residues. V dropped 4 bases and J dropped 6 bases, with 15 bases sitting between them. CDR1 MNHEY and CDR2 SMNVEV come from the germline V gene (reference sequence). The TCR comes from a woman aged 25 to 39 in good health. The chain uses TRBV27 and TRBJ1-1; D possibly corresponds to TRBD1 (6 bases). The material sequenced was stem cell memory CD4+ T cells from blood. CDR3 sequence: CASSSGQGFAEAFF. Here the CDR3 DNA reads TGTGCCAGCAGTTCCGGTCAGGGGTTCGCTGAAGCTTTCTTT.